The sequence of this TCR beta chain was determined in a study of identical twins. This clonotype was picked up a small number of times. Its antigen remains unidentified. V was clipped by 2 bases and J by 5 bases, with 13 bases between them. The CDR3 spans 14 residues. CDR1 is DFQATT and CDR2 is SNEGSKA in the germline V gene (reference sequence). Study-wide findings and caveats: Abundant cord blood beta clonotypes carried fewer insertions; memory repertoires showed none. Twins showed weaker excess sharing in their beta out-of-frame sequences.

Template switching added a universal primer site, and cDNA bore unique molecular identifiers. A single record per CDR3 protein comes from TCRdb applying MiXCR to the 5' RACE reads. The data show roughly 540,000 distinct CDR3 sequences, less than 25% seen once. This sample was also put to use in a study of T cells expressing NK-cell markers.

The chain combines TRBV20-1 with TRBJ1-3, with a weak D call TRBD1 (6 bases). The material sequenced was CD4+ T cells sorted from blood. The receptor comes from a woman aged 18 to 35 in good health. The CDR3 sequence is CSARQPGARNTIYF. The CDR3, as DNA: TGCAGTGCTAGACAACCGGGGGCGAGAAACACCATATATTTT.